A single sample gave rise to the 26 T cell receptor beta chains below, sequenced in a study of T cells in Graves' hyperthyroidism and ophthalmopathy. TCR beta CDR3 region amplification was performed from RNA transcripts. Initially, a first-round RT-PCR of the TCR CDR3 employed the HTBI primer set. MiXCR was run by TCRdb on the multiplex PCR reads, yielding one entry per CDR3 protein. The top ten hold about half of the sample, which has hundreds of thousands of distinct CDR3 sequences, approximately 22% seen once. Sequencing used blood. These receptors were collected from a woman in her 70s with Graves' ophthalmopathy.

The chain employs TRBV6-1 and TRBJ1-3; no firm D call. Trimming stripped 5 bases from V and 0 bases from J, with 14 bases between. The germline CDR1 and CDR2 sequences are MNHNS and SASEGT. The CDR3 is made up of 16 amino acids. The CDR3 loop is CASSQLGRSSGNTIYF. CDR3 DNA: TGTGCCAGCAGTCAGCTGGGCCGGAGCTCTGGAAACACCATATATTTT.

This clonotype has only a few counts. The rearrangement uses TRBV7-2 and TRBJ2-7, with D maybe TRBD2 (5 bases). CDR3 length: 13 residues. Germline loops: CDR1 SGHTA, CDR2 FQGNSA. V lost 7 bases, J lost 3 bases, and 13 bases lay in between. As DNA, the CDR3 is TGTGCCAGCAACGAGGGCTTCTACTACGAGCAGTACTTC. Its protein is CASNEGFYYEQYF.

The sample holds a few counts of this clonotype. CDR3 in amino acids: CASSLWGGLNTEAFF. The CDR3 bases are TGTGCCAGCAGTTTATGGGGGGGATTGAACACTGAAGCTTTCTTT. The J gene is TRBJ1-1, the V gene TRBV12-3 or TRBV12-4; possibly TRBD1 for D (5 bases). V was trimmed by 2 bases and J by 0 bases, leaving 10 bases between them. This CDR3 contains 15 residues.

This clonotype was seen at least ten times. The J gene is TRBJ1-2, the V gene TRBV12-3 or TRBV12-4, with 8 bases lining up with TRBD1. With 3 bases clipped from V and 4 bases from J, the junction kept 4 bases outside the gene matches. CDR3 length: 14 residues. For the CDR3, the DNA is TGTGCCAGCAGTTTCCGCCAGGGGGCCTATGGCTACACCTTC. The encoded protein is CASSFRQGAYGYTF.

This clonotype appeared a few times. The V call is TRBV27, the J call TRBJ2-2, with 8 bases fitting TRBD1. The length of the CDR3 is 13 residues. Germline trimming cut 7 bases from V and 8 bases from J; bases unmatched to any gene: 6. CDR1 is MNHEY, CDR2 SMNVEV, per germline (reference sequence). In DNA form, the CDR3 reads TGTGCCAGCAAAATGACAGGGGTAGGGGAGCTGTTTTTT. Amino acids: CASKMTGVGELFF.

CDR3 protein: CATSRPGIQETQYF. CDR3 in DNA: TGTGCCACCAGCAGACCCGGGATCCAAGAGACCCAGTACTTC. This rearrangement joins TRBV15 to TRBJ2-5; D might be TRBD2 (5 bases). Trimming stripped 2 bases from V and 1 base from J, with 8 bases between. CDR3 size: 14 residues. Per germline, CDR1 LNHNV and CDR2 YYDKDF (reference sequence).

The chain employs TRBV30 and TRBJ2-5; perhaps TRBD2 as D (5 bases). CDR3 length equals 15 residues. The V and J ends lost 0 bases and 5 bases respectively, with 16 bases between them. CDR1 and CDR2 from the germline V gene are GTSNPN and SVGIG (reference sequence). CDR3 DNA: TGTGCCTGGAGTGTCAGTGGGAGAATGGTCGAGACCCAGTACTTC. It is translated as CAWSVSGRMVETQYF.

This clonotype was picked up many times. The chain links TRBV2 to TRBJ2-3; 12 bases are a match to TRBD2. J was trimmed by 5 bases and V by 4 bases; bases with no gene match: 4. CDR1 and CDR2 from the germline V gene are SNHLY and FYNNEI. The CDR3 is 15 residues long. This CDR3 reads CASSGLAGARDTQYF. DNA for the CDR3: TGTGCCAGCAGTGGACTAGCGGGAGCGAGAGATACGCAGTATTTT.

The genes are TRBV6-1 and TRBJ1-1, with 9 bases fitting TRBD1. The germline V gene encodes CDR1 MNHNS and CDR2 SASEGT. V was pared by 7 bases and J by 2 bases, with 8 bases of the junction left unmatched. This CDR3 has 15 residues. The CDR3 DNA reads as TGTGCCAGCATTGGGACAGGGAATACAAACACTGAAGCTTTCTTT. Protein: CASIGTGNTNTEAFF.

This clonotype has just a few counts. The V call is TRBV12-5, the J call TRBJ1-1; D is possibly TRBD1 (6 bases). V lost 3 bases to trimming and J lost 3 bases, with 20 bases between them. This CDR3 spans 17 amino acids. CDR1 LGHNT and CDR2 FRNRAP come from the germline V gene. The CDR3 sequence is CASGFVAGEDGDTEAFF. The CDR3 bases are TGTGCTAGTGGTTTCGTGGCAGGGGAAGATGGCGACACTGAAGCTTTCTTT.

The chain joins TRBV6-1 to TRBJ1-2, with 8 bases matching TRBD1. The CDR3 length is 14 residues. Germline V gene data show CDR1 as MNHNS and CDR2 as SASEGT. V lost 6 bases, J lost 4 bases, and 7 bases stayed unmatched. The CDR3 DNA follows: TGTGCCAGCAGATCACAGGGGGTTTCCTATGGCTACACCTTC. It codes for CASRSQGVSYGYTF.

There are a few counts of this clonotype. The chain has TRBV2 and TRBJ1-4, with D unclear. Trimming took 7 bases from V and 3 from J, leaving 9 bases between them. CDR3 length equals 13 residues. Germline values: CDR1 SNHLY, CDR2 FYNNEI. CDR3 residues: CASTLLANEKLFF. The CDR3 DNA reads as TGTGCCAGCACTCTCCTAGCTAATGAAAAACTGTTTTTT.

Many counts were recorded for this clonotype. V usage is TRBV2 and J usage is TRBJ2-7, with TRBD1 as a possible D gene (6 bases). This CDR3 has 12 residues. The germline V and J ends were trimmed by 5 bases and 6 bases, with 11 bases remaining between them. Germline V gene data show CDR1 as SNHLY and CDR2 as FYNNEI. CDR3 sequence (DNA): TGTGCCAGCAGTACAGGGCCCGGCGAGCAGTACTTC. This gives the protein CASSTGPGEQYF. Full variable domain (rest looked up from reference TRBV2 and TRBJ2-7): EPEVTQTPSHQVTQMGQEVILRCVPISNHLYFYWYRQILGQKVEFLVSFYNNEISEKSEIFDDQFSVERPDGSNFTLKIRSTKLEDSAMYFCASSTGPGEQYFGPGTRLTVT.

The chain couples TRBV6-1 to TRBJ2-1, with D perhaps given as TRBD1 or TRBD2 (5 bases each). The DNA end favors TRBJ2-7, so the J call may be wrong. Germline CDR1 is MNHNS and CDR2 is SASEGT. This CDR3 comprises 16 residues. The CDR3 loop reads CASRRGLWTTYNEQYF. The CDR3 DNA reads TGTGCCAGCAGACGCGGACTTTGGACAACCTACAATGAGCAGTACTTC.

The CDR3 DNA is TGTGCCAGCACTTTCCTGGAGGGCACCGGGGAGCTGTTTTTT. It encodes CASTFLEGTGELFF. The genes are TRBV2 and TRBJ2-2, with D tentatively TRBD2 (6 bases). Per germline, CDR1 SNHLY and CDR2 FYNNEI. Trimming shortened V by 7 bases and J by 4 bases, and 13 bases separated the two germline ends. This CDR3 contains 14 residues. The full variable domain, with the rest looked up from reference TRBV2 and TRBJ2-2, is EPEVTQTPSHQVTQMGQEVILRCVPISNHLYFYWYRQILGQKVEFLVSFYNNEISEKSEIFDDQFSVERPDGSNFTLKIRSTKLEDSAMYFCASTFLEGTGELFFGEGSRLTVL.

There are many counts of this clonotype. This chain uses TRBV20-1 with TRBJ1-5; 7 bases are shared with TRBD1. V lost 4 bases, J lost 8 bases, and 14 bases stayed unmatched. This CDR3 has 15 amino acids. Germline-derived CDR1 and CDR2 are DFQATT and SNEGSKA (reference sequence). The CDR3, as DNA: TGCAGTGCTAAGGAACAGTCGGTCAGGGGGGAGCCCCAGCATTTT. Translation gives CSAKEQSVRGEPQHF.

The chain couples TRBV7-8 to TRBJ2-5; D uncertain. The CDR3 contains 14 residues. Germline CDR1 is SGHVS and CDR2 is FQNEAQ. Trimming shortened V by 1 base and J by 8 bases, and 14 bases separated the two germline ends. The chain's CDR3 is CASSLGVSYGTQYF. Here the CDR3 DNA reads TGTGCCAGCAGCTTAGGAGTAAGCTATGGCACCCAGTACTTC.

This clonotype appeared a few times. The CDR3 reads CASSTLRGRTDTQYF. Here the CDR3 DNA reads TGTGCCAGCAGTACACTCAGGGGGCGCACAGATACGCAGTATTTT. The chain recombines TRBV6-1 with TRBJ2-3; 8 bases align to TRBD1. CDR3 length: 15 amino acids. The trim removed 5 bases at V and 1 base at J, leaving 5 bases unmatched. The germline gives CDR1 MNHNS, CDR2 SASEGT.

The chain links TRBV3-1 to TRBJ2-7; the match to TRBD1 covers 9 bases. The V segment lost 4 bases and the J segment 3 bases; nucleotides outside the gene matches: 7. The CDR3 has 15 residues. The germline CDR1 and CDR2 sequences are LGHDT and YNNKEL (reference sequence). The CDR3 DNA reads as TGTGCCAGCAGCCTCATACAGGGGGCGGGCTACGAGCAGTACTTC. Translation gives CASSLIQGAGYEQYF.

This clonotype appeared many times. The V call is TRBV11-2, the J call TRBJ1-4, with unresolved D. The CDR3 sequence is 15 residues long. Germline CDR1 is SGHAT and CDR2 is FQNNGV. V was pared by 1 base and J by 8 bases, with 14 bases between. DNA of the CDR3: TGTGCCAGCAGCTTAGGGGTCCGGTTGCGAGAAAAACTGTTTTTT. Its protein is CASSLGVRLREKLFF.

This clonotype appeared many times. J is TRBJ2-7 and V is TRBV11-2; TRBD2 matches at 12 bases. This CDR3 is 14 amino acids long. The V gene end was trimmed by 6 bases and the J gene end by 6 bases; junction bases not matched to a gene: 6. From germline, CDR1 is SGHAT and CDR2 FQNNGV. The CDR3 coding sequence is TGTGCCAGCAGACTAGCGGGAGGTAACGGCGAGCAGTACTTC. This codes for CASRLAGGNGEQYF.

This clonotype has at least ten counts. The chain recombines TRBV6-1 with TRBJ1-1; D may be TRBD1 (5 bases). V was trimmed by 4 bases and J by 4 bases, leaving 13 bases between them. Germline values: CDR1 MNHNS, CDR2 SASEGT. CDR3 length: 14 amino acids. Here the CDR3 reads CASSAGGGGTEAFF. In DNA, the CDR3 is TGTGCCAGCAGTGCCGGTGGGGGAGGCACTGAAGCTTTCTTT.

Turning to this clonotype: This may be a read error, as it is one base from a much larger clone. The V gene is TRBV12-5, the J gene TRBJ2-1, with 8 bases fitting TRBD2. This CDR3 is built from 22 residues. CDR1 and CDR2 (germline): LGHNT, FRNRAP. The CDR3 sequence: CASEHWRMRGLRREEGYNKQFF. The CDR3 DNA reads as TGTGCTAGTGAACACTGGAGGATGAGAGGGTTGCGGCGGGAGGAAGGCTACAATAAGCAGTTCTTC.

This clonotype has ten or more counts. V is TRBV7-9 and J is TRBJ2-1, with TRBD2 matching 8 bases. V dropped 4 bases and J dropped 10; count of bases not matched to a gene: 6. CDR3 length equals 13 residues. Germline V gene sequence: CDR1 SEHNR, CDR2 FQNEAQ (reference sequence). The CDR3 region has the DNA TGTGCCAGCAGCTCGGGACTAGTGAGAGAGCAGTTCTTC. Amino acids: CASSSGLVREQFF.

The chain links TRBV27 to TRBJ1-1; 8 bases match TRBD1. The ends lost 5 bases at V and 8 bases at J; junction bases unmatched: 10. The CDR3 totals 14 residues. Germline V CDR1 and CDR2: MNHEY, SMNVEV (reference sequence). The DNA for the CDR3 is TGTGCCAGCAGTCCTTGGACAGGGTCCTTAGAAGCTTTCTTT. Residues: CASSPWTGSLEAFF.

This clonotype was seen a few times. V usage is TRBV10-1 and J usage is TRBJ2-2; weak D call: TRBD2 (6 bases). CDR1 WNHNN and CDR2 SYGVQD come from the germline V gene (reference sequence). This CDR3 spans 15 amino acids. V lost 2 bases and J 0 bases, leaving 7 bases between the germline ends. The CDR3 spells CASSEAGTNTGELFF. The CDR3 bases are TGCGCCAGCAGTGAGGCGGGAACGAACACCGGGGAGCTGTTTTTT.